This T cell receptor (beta chain) is from a study of T cells after yellow fever vaccination. Points from the study as a whole: The secondary T-cell response peaked on day 5, not day 15, but was weaker.

TCRdb analysed the 5' RACE reads with MiXCR anew, one entry per CDR3 protein. The table lists roughly 320,000 distinct CDR3 sequences, about 10% of them singletons. Looked up from germline, CDR1 is MGHDK and CDR2 is SYGVNS. The CDR3 runs 12 residues. The ends were cut back, 2 bases at V and 10 bases at J, with 6 bases in the middle. In its sample, this clonotype was seen once. What it binds is not known. The V and J genes are TRBV25-1 and TRBJ1-6, with D uncertain. This specimen was CD4+ T cells sorted from PBMCs, taken 45 days after the yellow fever booster vaccination. The sequence came from a man younger than 35 who received the YFV17D yellow fever vaccine. The CDR3 region has the DNA TGTGCCAGCAGTGAAGAGGGATCACCCCTCCACTTT. Translating gives CASSEEGSPLHF.